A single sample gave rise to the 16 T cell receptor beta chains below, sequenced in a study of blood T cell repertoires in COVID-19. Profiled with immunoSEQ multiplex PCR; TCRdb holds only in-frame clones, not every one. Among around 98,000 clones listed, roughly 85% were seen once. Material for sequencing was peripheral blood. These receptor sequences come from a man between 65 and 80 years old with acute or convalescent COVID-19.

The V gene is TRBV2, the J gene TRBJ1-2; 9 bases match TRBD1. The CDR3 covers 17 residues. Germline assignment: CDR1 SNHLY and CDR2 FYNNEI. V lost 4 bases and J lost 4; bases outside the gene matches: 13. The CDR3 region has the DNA TGTGCCAGCAGTGGCGGACAGGGGTTCGACTTGGGCTATGGCTACACCTTC. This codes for CASSGGQGFDLGYGYTF.

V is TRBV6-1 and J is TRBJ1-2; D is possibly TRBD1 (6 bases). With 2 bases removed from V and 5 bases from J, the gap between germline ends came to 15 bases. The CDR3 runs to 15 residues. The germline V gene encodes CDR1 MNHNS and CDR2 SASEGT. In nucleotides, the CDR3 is TGTGCCAGCAGTGAACCCCGGGGGGGCCCGTATGGCTACACCTTC. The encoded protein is CASSEPRGGPYGYTF.

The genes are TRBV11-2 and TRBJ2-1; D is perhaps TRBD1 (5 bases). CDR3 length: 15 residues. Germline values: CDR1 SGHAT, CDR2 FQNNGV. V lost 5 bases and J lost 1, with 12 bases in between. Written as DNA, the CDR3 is TGTGCCAGCAGCCGAAGCAGGGTTTCCTACAATGAGCAGTTCTTC. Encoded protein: CASSRSRVSYNEQFF.

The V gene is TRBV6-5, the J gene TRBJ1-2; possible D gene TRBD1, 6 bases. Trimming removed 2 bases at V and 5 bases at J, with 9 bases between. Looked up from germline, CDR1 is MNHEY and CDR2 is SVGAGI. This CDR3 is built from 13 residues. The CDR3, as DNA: TGTGCCAGCAGTTACCTCCAGGGGTATGGCTACACCTTC. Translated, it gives CASSYLQGYGYTF.

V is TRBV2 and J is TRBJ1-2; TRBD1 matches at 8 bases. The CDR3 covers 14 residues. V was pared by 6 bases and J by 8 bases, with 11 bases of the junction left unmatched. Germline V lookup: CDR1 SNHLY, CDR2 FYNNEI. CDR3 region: CASSIGQGVGGYTF. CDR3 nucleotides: TGTGCCAGCAGCATTGGACAGGGTGTGGGCGGCTACACCTTC.

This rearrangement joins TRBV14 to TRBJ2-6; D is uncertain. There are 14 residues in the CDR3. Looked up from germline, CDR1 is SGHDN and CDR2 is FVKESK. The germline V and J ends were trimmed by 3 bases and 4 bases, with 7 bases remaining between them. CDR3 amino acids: CASSQERGANVLTF. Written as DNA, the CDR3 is TGTGCCAGCAGCCAGGAGCGAGGGGCCAACGTCCTGACTTTC.

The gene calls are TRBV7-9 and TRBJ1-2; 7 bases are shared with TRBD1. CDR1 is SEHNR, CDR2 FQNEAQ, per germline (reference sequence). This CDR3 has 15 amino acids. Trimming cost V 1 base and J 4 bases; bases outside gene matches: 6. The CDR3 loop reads CASSLGDSSIYGYTF. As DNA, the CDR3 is TGTGCCAGCAGCTTAGGGGACAGCTCTATCTATGGCTACACCTTC.

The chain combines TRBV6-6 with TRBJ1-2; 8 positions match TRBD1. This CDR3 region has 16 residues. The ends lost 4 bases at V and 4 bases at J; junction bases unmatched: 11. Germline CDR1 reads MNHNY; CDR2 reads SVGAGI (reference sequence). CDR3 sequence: CASSWDRTMLLYGYTF. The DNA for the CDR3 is TGTGCCAGCAGTTGGGACAGGACCATGCTACTCTATGGCTACACCTTC.

CDR3 coding DNA: TGTGCCAGCAGCCCGGGTATAGCGGGGGAGGGAGAGACCCAGTACTTC. It translates to CASSPGIAGEGETQYF. The chain couples TRBV7-9 to TRBJ2-5, with 9 bases aligning to TRBD2. After removal of 5 bases from V and 4 bases from J, the junction contained 11 bases not matched to a gene. The CDR3 is 16 amino acids. Per the germline V gene, CDR1 is SEHNR and CDR2 is FQNEAQ (reference sequence). The full variable domain, in which reference TRBV7-9 and TRBJ2-5 provide the parts outside the CDR3, is DTGVSQNPRHKITKRGQNVTFRCDPISEHNRLYWYRQTLGQGPEFLTYFQNEAQLEKSRLLSDRFSAERPKGSFSTLEIQRTEQGDSAMYLCASSPGIAGEGETQYFGPGTRLLVL.

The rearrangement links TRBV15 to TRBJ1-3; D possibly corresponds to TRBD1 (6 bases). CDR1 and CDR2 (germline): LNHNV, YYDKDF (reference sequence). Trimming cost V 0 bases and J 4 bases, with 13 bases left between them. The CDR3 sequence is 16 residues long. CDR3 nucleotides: TGTGCCACCAGCAGAGATTTACAGGGTTCAGGAAACACCATATATTTT. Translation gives CATSRDLQGSGNTIYF. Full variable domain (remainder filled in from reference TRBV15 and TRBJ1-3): DAMVIQNPRYQVTQFGKPVTLSCSQTLNHNVMYWYQQKSSQAPKLLFHYYDKDFNNEADTPDNFQSRRPNTSFCFLDIRSPGLGDTAMYLCATSRDLQGSGNTIYFGEGSWLTVV.

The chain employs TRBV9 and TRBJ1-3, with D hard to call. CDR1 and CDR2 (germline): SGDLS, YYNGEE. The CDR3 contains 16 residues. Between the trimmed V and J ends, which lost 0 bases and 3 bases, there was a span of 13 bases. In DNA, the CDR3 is TGTGCCAGCAGCGTAGATTCGGGAGGATATGGAAACACCATATATTTT. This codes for CASSVDSGGYGNTIYF.

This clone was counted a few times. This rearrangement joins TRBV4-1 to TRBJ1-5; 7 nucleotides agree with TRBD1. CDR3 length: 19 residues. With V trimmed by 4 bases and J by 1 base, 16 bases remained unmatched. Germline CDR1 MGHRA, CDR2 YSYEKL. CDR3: CASSLGLDRAIGSNQPQHF. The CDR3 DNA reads TGCGCCAGCAGCCTGGGTTTAGACAGGGCGATAGGAAGCAATCAGCCCCAGCATTTT.

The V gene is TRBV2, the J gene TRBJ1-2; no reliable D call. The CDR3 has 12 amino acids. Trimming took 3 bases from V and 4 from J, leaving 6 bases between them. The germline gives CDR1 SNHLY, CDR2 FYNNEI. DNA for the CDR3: TGTGCCAGCAGTGACAGCGGCTATGGCTACACCTTC. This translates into CASSDSGYGYTF.

In DNA form, the CDR3 reads TGTGCCAGCAGTGAAGCAGTAAGCGGGGACAGGGTTAGTAGGAACACCGGGGAGCTGTTTTTT. Translating it yields CASSEAVSGDRVSRNTGELFF. This sequence joins TRBV2 and TRBJ2-2, with 9 bases identical to TRBD1. The CDR3 covers 21 residues. The V and J ends lost 0 bases and 1 base, in that order; junction bases with no gene match: 15. Per germline, CDR1 SNHLY and CDR2 FYNNEI.

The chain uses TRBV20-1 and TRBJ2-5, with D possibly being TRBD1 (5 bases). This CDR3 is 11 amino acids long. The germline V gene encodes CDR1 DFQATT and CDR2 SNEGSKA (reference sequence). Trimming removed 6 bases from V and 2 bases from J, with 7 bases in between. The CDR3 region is CSAGVQETQYF. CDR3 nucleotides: TGCAGTGCAGGGGTTCAAGAGACCCAGTACTTC.

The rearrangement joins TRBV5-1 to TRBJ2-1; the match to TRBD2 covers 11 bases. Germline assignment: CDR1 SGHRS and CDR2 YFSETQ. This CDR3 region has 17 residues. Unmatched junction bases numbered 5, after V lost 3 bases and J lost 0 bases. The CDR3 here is CASSSLAGGSSYNEQFF. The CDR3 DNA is TGCGCCAGCAGCTCGCTAGCGGGGGGAAGCTCCTACAATGAGCAGTTCTTC. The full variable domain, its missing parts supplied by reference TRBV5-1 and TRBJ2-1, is KAGVTQTPRYLIKTRGQQVTLSCSPISGHRSVSWYQQTPGQGLQFLFEYFSETQRNKGNFPGRFSGRQFSNSRSEMNVSTLELGDSALYLCASSSLAGGSSYNEQFFGPGTRLTVL.